These T cell receptor beta chains were read from a single sample in a study of control samples from healthy donors and cancer patients. TCRdb's copy holds only in-frame clones and misses some; the assay was immunoSEQ multiplex PCR. In the table there are over 150,000 clones, 95% to 96% of which are singletons. The sequencing sample was made of blood. The receptors here all came from a woman in her thirties in good health. Both conserved end residues are part of each CDR3. D genes are given only for firm matches. The size field is filled for only some rows; it gives once, few, many or a size class.

D: NA
size: once
V: TRBV29-1
J: TRBJ1-4
CDR3: CSVGISRVEKLFF
DNA: TGCAGCGTTGGGATCTCCAGGGTCGAAAAACTGTTTTTT

D: NA
size: NA
V: TRBV7-9
J: TRBJ2-7
CDR3: CASTFGRPYEQYF
DNA: TGTGCCAGCACCTTCGGGCGTCCCTACGAGCAGTACTTC

D: TRBD2
size: NA
V: TRBV28
J: TRBJ2-3
CDR3: CASSSGLAGVMNTQYF
DNA: TGTGCCAGCAGTTCAGGACTAGCGGGGGTAATGAATACGCAGTATTTT

D: TRBD1
size: few
V: TRBV6-2/TRBV6-3
J: TRBJ1-6
CDR3: CASSRTGENSPLHF
DNA: TGTGCCAGCAGTCGGACAGGGGAAAACTCACCCCTCCACTTT

D: NA
size: NA
V: TRBV21-1
J: TRBJ2-5
CDR3: CASSPTLDRAQETQYF
DNA: TGTGCCAGCAGCCCTACCCTGGACAGGGCGCAAGAGACCCAGTACTTC

D: NA
size: NA
V: TRBV4-1
J: TRBJ1-1
CDR3: CASSQVGEWTEAFF
DNA: TGCGCCAGCAGCCAAGTAGGGGAATGGACTGAAGCTTTCTTT

D: TRBD1
size: NA
V: TRBV6-5
J: TRBJ1-2
CDR3: CASRKMDRGFYGYTF
DNA: TGTGCCAGCAGAAAGATGGACAGGGGATTCTATGGCTACACCTTC

D: TRBD1
size: NA
V: TRBV7-9
J: TRBJ2-7
CDR3: CASSGTATYEQYF
DNA: TGTGCCAGCAGCGGGACAGCCACCTACGAGCAGTACTTC

D: NA
size: NA
V: TRBV7-9
J: TRBJ2-7
CDR3: CASSLSIYEQYF
DNA: TGTGCCAGCAGCTTGAGTATCTACGAGCAGTACTTC

D: NA
size: NA
V: TRBV3-1/TRBV3-2
J: TRBJ2-5
CDR3: CASSSLRGHQETQYF
DNA: TGTGCCAGCAGCTCCTTAAGAGGTCACCAAGAGACCCAGTACTTC

D: NA
size: NA
V: TRBV15
J: TRBJ2-5
CDR3: CATSPISIWETQYF
DNA: TGTGCCACCAGCCCGATATCGATCTGGGAGACCCAGTACTTC

D: NA
size: NA
V: TRBV2
J: TRBJ2-3
CDR3: CASSEGQSSSTDTQYF
DNA: TGTGCCAGCAGTGAGGGGCAGTCATCTAGCACAGATACGCAGTATTTT

D: TRBD1
size: NA
V: TRBV4-2
J: TRBJ2-4
CDR3: CASSQGLRGLGSKNIQYF
DNA: TGTGCCAGCAGCCAAGGTCTCAGGGGGCTTGGGAGCAAAAACATTCAGTACTTC

D: NA
size: once
V: TRBV3-1/TRBV3-2
J: TRBJ2-7
CDR3: CASSQDNSPTFYEQYF
DNA: TGTGCCAGCAGCCAAGATAACAGTCCGACTTTCTACGAGCAGTACTTC

D: NA
size: NA
V: TRBV19
J: TRBJ1-5
CDR3: CASATEGQPQHF
DNA: TGTGCCAGTGCAACGGAAGGGCAGCCCCAGCATTTT

D: NA
size: NA
V: TRBV27
J: TRBJ2-1
CDR3: CASSFYGQGNNEQFF
DNA: TGTGCCAGCAGTTTTTACGGACAAGGCAACAATGAGCAGTTCTTC

D: NA
size: NA
V: TRBV2
J: TRBJ1-5
CDR3: CASSESGRAYNQPQHF
DNA: TGTGCCAGCAGTGAATCGGGCAGGGCATACAATCAGCCCCAGCATTTT

D: NA
size: once
V: TRBV6-2/TRBV6-3
J: TRBJ2-7
CDR3: CASSLQESTIPYEQYF
DNA: TGTGCCAGCAGTTTGCAGGAATCAACCATACCTTACGAGCAGTACTTC

D: TRBD1
size: once
V: TRBV9
J: TRBJ2-1
CDR3: CASSRQGAYEQFF
DNA: TGTGCCAGCAGCCGGCAGGGGGCATACGAGCAGTTCTTC

D: NA
size: NA
V: TRBV2
J: TRBJ1-1
CDR3: CASSGQLNTEAFF
DNA: TGTGCCAGCAGTGGGCAGCTGAACACTGAAGCTTTCTTT

D: TRBD1
size: few
V: TRBV29-1
J: TRBJ2-2
CDR3: CSVYPGQGSGELFF
DNA: TGCAGCGTTTACCCGGGACAGGGATCCGGGGAGCTGTTTTTT

D: NA
size: NA
V: TRBV3-1/TRBV3-2
J: TRBJ1-1
CDR3: CASSLGPLRAPNTEAFF
DNA: TGTGCCAGCAGCCTCGGACCCTTGCGTGCACCGAACACTGAAGCTTTCTTT

D: TRBD1
size: NA
V: TRBV9
J: TRBJ1-2
CDR3: CASSRGQGYGYTF
DNA: TGTGCCAGCAGCCGGGGACAGGGGTATGGCTACACCTTC

D: NA
size: NA
V: TRBV30
J: TRBJ1-2
CDR3: CAWSVQGGYGYTF
DNA: TGTGCCTGGAGTGTACAGGGAGGCTATGGCTACACCTTC

D: TRBD1
size: NA
V: TRBV6-5
J: TRBJ1-1
CDR3: CASLQTGFTEAFF
DNA: TGTGCCAGCCTCCAGACAGGGTTCACTGAAGCTTTCTTT

D: NA
size: NA
V: TRBV6-5
J: TRBJ1-2
CDR3: CASRGEDYGYTF
DNA: TGTGCCAGCAGGGGGGAGGACTATGGCTACACCTTC

D: NA
size: NA
V: TRBV4-1
J: TRBJ1-6
CDR3: CASSQVVAEYNSPLHF
DNA: TGCGCCAGCAGCCAGGTTGTGGCGGAGTATAATTCACCCCTCCACTTT

D: NA
size: NA
V: TRBV4-2
J: TRBJ1-4
CDR3: CASSPGLSVKEKLFF
DNA: TGTGCCAGCAGCCCCGGTTTGTCGGTAAAAGAAAAACTGTTTTTT

D: NA
size: NA
V: TRBV28
J: TRBJ2-1
CDR3: CASRKPYNEQFF
DNA: TGTGCCAGCAGGAAACCCTACAATGAGCAGTTCTTC

D: NA
size: once
V: TRBV14
J: TRBJ1-2
CDR3: CASSQDHRQHRPHYGYTF
DNA: TGTGCCAGCAGCCAAGATCACCGTCAGCACCGACCCCACTATGGCTACACCTTC

D: NA
size: NA
V: TRBV5-1
J: TRBJ1-3
CDR3: CASSGGTDSGNTIYF
DNA: TGCGCCAGCAGCGGAGGAACAGACTCTGGAAACACCATATATTTT

D: TRBD1
size: NA
V: TRBV11-2
J: TRBJ1-4
CDR3: CASSFPGQGNEKLFF
DNA: TGTGCCAGCAGCTTTCCGGGACAGGGTAATGAAAAACTGTTTTTT

D: NA
size: NA
V: TRBV28
J: TRBJ2-4
CDR3: CASSLLRTNKNIQYF
DNA: TGTGCCAGCAGTTTGCTTAGGACTAACAAAAACATTCAGTACTTC

D: NA
size: NA
V: TRBV25-1
J: TRBJ2-7
CDR3: CASSEYIREEQYF
DNA: TGTGCCAGCAGTGAATATATAAGGGAAGAGCAGTACTTC

D: NA
size: NA
V: TRBV7-9
J: TRBJ1-3
CDR3: CASSPTGTISGNTIYF
DNA: TGTGCCAGCAGCCCCACCGGCACTATCTCTGGAAACACCATATATTTT

D: NA
size: NA
V: TRBV14
J: TRBJ2-7
CDR3: CASSHGGEQYF
DNA: TGTGCCAGCAGCCACGGTGGGGAGCAGTACTTC

D: NA
size: NA
V: TRBV5-5
J: TRBJ1-1
CDR3: CASSPVGTEAFF
DNA: TGTGCCAGCAGCCCGGTTGGCACTGAAGCTTTCTTT

D: NA
size: NA
V: TRBV5-6
J: TRBJ2-5
CDR3: CASSLEAPGGTQYF
DNA: TGTGCCAGCAGCTTGGAGGCACCCGGGGGGACCCAGTACTTC